Sequencing of this T cell receptor beta chain was carried out in a study of shared clonotypes between healthy human individuals. Study information: Three CD4 naive, three CD4 memory, two CD8 naive and one CD8 memory plate were used per donor.

The method was immunoSEQ multiplex PCR; TCRdb's version includes in-frame clones alone and lacks a portion of them. The profile shows 1,500,000 or so clones, roughly 98.5% of them singletons. Germline V gene data show CDR1 as SQVTM and CDR2 as ANQGSEA. This CDR3 comprises 12 residues. Between the trimmed V and J ends, which lost 3 bases and 4 bases, there was a span of 9 bases. The clonotype comes from a man aged 25 to 40 in good health. Source material: naive CD4+ T cells sorted from blood. The subset was: CD45RA+ positively selected. The chain carries TRBV29-1 and TRBJ1-2; D might be TRBD1 (5 bases). CDR3 nucleotide sequence: TGCAGCGTTGAGCAGACAGCCTATGGCTACACCTTC. Protein sequence: CSVEQTAYGYTF.